This is a list of T cell receptor beta chains from one sample in a study of blood T cell repertoires in COVID-19. Here immunoSEQ multiplex PCR was the method, and the copy in TCRdb shows in-frame clones only, minus some. Of around 180,000 clones in the sample, roughly nine tenths were seen once. Sample: peripheral blood. Source of these receptors: a man aged 65 to 79 with active or convalescent COVID-19. CDR3s include the opening cysteine and the closing phenylalanine or tryptophan. A D gene is named only where the DNA matches it firmly. Clone size, where shown, is once, few, many, or a class for clones that have expanded.

abundance,len,v_gene,d_gene,j_gene,CDR3aa,CDR3nt
NA,16,TRBV5-6,TRBD1,TRBJ2-2,CASSWDRGRRTGELFF,TGTGCCAGCAGCTGGGACAGGGGGCGTCGGACCGGGGAGCTGTTTTTT
NA,13,TRBV28,NA,TRBJ1-5,CASSFSSLRPQHF,TGTGCCAGCAGTTTTTCCTCCCTTCGGCCCCAGCATTTT
NA,16,TRBV5-1,NA,TRBJ2-2,CASSLSAGTNTGELFF,TGCGCCAGCAGCTTGTCCGCAGGGACGAACACCGGGGAGCTGTTTTTT
NA,16,TRBV18,NA,TRBJ2-3,CASSPYTGKGSDTQYF,TGTGCCAGCTCACCATATACGGGAAAGGGTTCAGATACGCAGTATTTT
NA,16,TRBV6-5,TRBD2,TRBJ2-2,CASGLGLAGGTGELFF,TGTGCCAGCGGTTTGGGGCTAGCGGGCGGCACCGGGGAGCTGTTTTTT
NA,15,TRBV30,NA,TRBJ1-3,CAWSLRLGAGNTIYF,TGTGCCTGGAGTCTCCGTCTTGGAGCTGGAAACACCATATATTTT
NA,14,TRBV10-1,TRBD1,TRBJ2-2,CASRDRANTGELFF,TGCGCCAGCCGGGACAGAGCAAACACCGGGGAGCTGTTTTTT
NA,16,TRBV28,NA,TRBJ1-5,CASSEPTGTNNQPQHF,TGTGCCAGCAGTGAACCGACCGGGACAAATAATCAGCCCCAGCATTTT
NA,16,TRBV28,NA,TRBJ1-4,CASSSPRGATNEKLFF,TGTGCCAGCAGTTCCCCCCGCGGTGCAACTAATGAAAAACTGTTTTTT
NA,18,TRBV11-2,NA,TRBJ2-2,CASSLALVQGSNTGELFF,TGTGCCAGCAGCTTAGCGTTGGTCCAGGGATCTAACACCGGGGAGCTGTTTTTT
NA,17,TRBV7-2,NA,TRBJ1-2,CASSLEAGLTRAYGYTF,TGTGCCAGCAGCTTAGAGGCAGGTTTAACGAGGGCATATGGCTACACCTTC
NA,14,TRBV2,TRBD1,TRBJ2-7,CASSLGQFSYEQYF,TGTGCCAGCAGTTTGGGACAGTTCTCCTACGAGCAGTACTTC
few,11,TRBV2,NA,TRBJ1-1,CASTRDTEAFF,TGTGCCAGCACCCGGGACACTGAAGCTTTCTTT
once,12,TRBV7-2,NA,TRBJ2-5,CASSFGDWTQYF,TGTGCCAGCAGCTTTGGGGACTGGACCCAGTACTTC
NA,16,TRBV5-8,TRBD2,TRBJ2-1,CASSGGGLAGGNEQFF,TGTGCCAGCAGCGGGGGCGGACTAGCGGGGGGCAATGAGCAGTTCTTC
NA,13,TRBV10-2,NA,TRBJ2-5,CASRSGYQETQYF,TGCGCCAGCAGGTCAGGCTACCAAGAGACCCAGTACTTC
NA,15,TRBV28,NA,TRBJ2-1,CASYSAGRSYNEQFF,TGTGCCAGCTACTCTGCGGGAAGGTCCTACAATGAGCAGTTCTTC
NA,18,TRBV18,TRBD2,TRBJ2-1,CASSPVSSGRALYNEQFF,TGTGCCAGCTCACCAGTCTCCAGCGGGAGGGCCCTCTACAATGAGCAGTTCTTC
NA,14,TRBV19,TRBD1,TRBJ1-2,CASTRDRVGFGYTF,TGTGCCAGTACCCGGGACAGGGTGGGATTCGGCTACACCTTC
few,16,TRBV7-9,TRBD1,TRBJ1-3,CASSKGQVSSGNTIYF,TGTGCCAGCAGCAAGGGACAGGTTTCCTCTGGAAACACCATATATTTT
NA,15,TRBV9,NA,TRBJ2-1,CASSVGGWGNNEQFF,TGTGCCAGCAGCGTAGGCGGGTGGGGAAACAATGAGCAGTTCTTC
NA,15,TRBV5-1,NA,TRBJ1-1,CASRPTPGINLEAFF,TGCGCCAGCAGACCGACCCCAGGGATAAATCTTGAAGCTTTCTTT
NA,16,TRBV18,NA,TRBJ2-7,CASSSRTVRLLEEQYF,TGTGCCAGCTCATCCCGGACAGTACGCCTCTTGGAGGAGCAGTACTTC
once,22,TRBV20-1,TRBD1,TRBJ1-5,CSASPPRFSTPRDRGLNQPQHF,TGCAGTGCTAGTCCCCCCCGTTTCTCGACGCCCAGAGACAGGGGGCTGAATCAGCCCCAGCATTTT
NA,14,TRBV7-7,TRBD1,TRBJ2-5,CASSPGQKQETQYF,TGTGCTAGCAGCCCGGGACAGAAACAAGAGACCCAGTACTTC
once,13,TRBV6-5,NA,TRBJ1-1,CASSPHLNTEAFF,TGTGCCAGCAGTCCACATTTGAACACTGAAGCTTTCTTT
NA,13,TRBV12-3/TRBV12-4,NA,TRBJ2-7,CASSGDNSYEQYF,TGTGCCAGCAGTGGGGACAACTCCTACGAGCAGTACTTC
NA,14,TRBV6-5,TRBD1,TRBJ2-7,CASKNRDRAYEQYF,TGTGCCAGCAAGAACCGGGACAGGGCCTACGAGCAGTACTTC
many,14,TRBV11-2,TRBD1,TRBJ1-6,CASSSGQVGSPLHF,TGTGCCAGCAGCTCCGGACAGGTCGGCTCACCCCTCCACTTT
NA,14,TRBV10-2,TRBD1,TRBJ1-5,CASSDDRGNQPQHF,TGCGCCAGCAGCGATGACAGGGGCAATCAGCCCCAGCATTTT
NA,15,TRBV5-1,NA,TRBJ1-2,CASSFRNSRDYGYTF,TGCGCCAGCAGCTTCAGAAACTCCAGGGACTATGGCTACACCTTC
NA,17,TRBV7-2,NA,TRBJ1-3,CASSPNQIQGSGNTIYF,TGTGCCAGCAGTCCCAATCAAATTCAGGGATCTGGAAACACCATATATTTT
NA,11,TRBV29-1,NA,TRBJ2-3,CSGRSGDTQYF,TGCAGCGGTCGTTCAGGAGATACGCAGTATTTT
NA,14,TRBV5-1,TRBD1,TRBJ1-2,CASSSSGTDYGYTF,TGCGCCAGCAGCTCTTCCGGGACAGACTATGGCTACACCTTC
NA,14,TRBV11-3,NA,TRBJ2-1,CASSPGGPYNEQFF,TGTGCCAGCAGTCCCGGGGGACCCTACAATGAGCAGTTCTTC
NA,16,TRBV4-3,TRBD2,TRBJ2-1,CASSQGLAGTYNEQFF,TGCGCCAGCAGCCAAGGACTAGCGGGAACCTACAATGAGCAGTTCTTC
NA,16,TRBV15,TRBD2,TRBJ2-1,CATSRGSSGGAHEQFF,TGTGCCACCAGCAGAGGTTCTAGCGGGGGGGCCCATGAGCAGTTCTTC
NA,14,TRBV11-2,TRBD1,TRBJ1-1,CASSWGQGNTEAFF,TGTGCCAGCAGCTGGGGACAGGGGAACACTGAAGCTTTCTTT
NA,18,TRBV28,TRBD1,TRBJ1-4,CASRPPRQGVFYSEKLFF,TGTGCCAGCAGGCCGCCTCGACAGGGGGTATTTTATAGTGAAAAACTGTTTTTT
NA,13,TRBV7-2,NA,TRBJ2-7,CASSLSPGFEQYF,TGTGCCAGCAGCTTATCCCCAGGATTCGAGCAGTACTTC
NA,15,TRBV14,NA,TRBJ1-1,CASSQLIGQGTEAFF,TGTGCCAGCAGCCAACTCATCGGCCAGGGAACTGAAGCTTTCTTT
NA,14,TRBV5-1,NA,TRBJ2-1,CASSLEDKYNEQFF,TGCGCCAGCAGCTTGGAGGACAAGTACAATGAGCAGTTCTTC
few,13,TRBV27,NA,TRBJ1-4,CASSTGGDEKLFF,TGTGCCAGCAGCACCGGGGGGGATGAAAAACTGTTTTTT
NA,14,TRBV4-3,TRBD1,TRBJ2-7,CASSQETGGYEQYF,TGCGCCAGCAGCCAAGAGACAGGGGGGTACGAGCAGTACTTC
NA,14,TRBV6-5,NA,TRBJ1-1,CASSYSGVVSEAFF,TGTGCCAGCAGTTACAGCGGGGTTGTCTCTGAAGCTTTCTTT
NA,13,TRBV3-1/TRBV3-2,TRBD1,TRBJ1-2,CASRGTGLYGYTF,TGTGCCAGCAGGGGGACAGGGCTCTATGGCTACACCTTC
NA,16,TRBV6-2/TRBV6-3,NA,TRBJ2-5,CASTPQVGGPVETQYF,TGTGCCAGCACCCCCCAGGTGGGGGGGCCAGTGGAGACCCAGTACTTC
NA,12,TRBV5-8,TRBD1,TRBJ1-5,CASSPGTAVQHF,TGTGCCAGCAGCCCCGGGACAGCCGTTCAGCATTTT
NA,13,TRBV5-1,TRBD2,TRBJ2-7,CASSLERDYEQYF,TGCGCCAGCAGCTTGGAGCGGGACTACGAGCAGTACTTC
NA,14,TRBV7-2,NA,TRBJ2-7,CASSLAAGYYEQYF,TGTGCCAGCAGCTTAGCGGCAGGGTACTACGAGCAGTACTTC
NA,15,TRBV7-2,TRBD1,TRBJ1-3,CASSPIGTVGNTIYF,TGTGCCAGCAGCCCCATCGGGACAGTTGGAAACACCATATATTTT
NA,12,TRBV2,NA,TRBJ2-7,CASRGTVHEQYF,TGTGCCAGCAGAGGAACAGTCCACGAGCAGTACTTC
once,19,TRBV3-1/TRBV3-2,NA,TRBJ2-3,CASSPNFDQGVKGTDTQYF,TGTGCCAGCAGCCCGAATTTCGACCAGGGCGTCAAGGGGACAGATACGCAGTATTTT
few,14,TRBV10-3,NA,TRBJ2-7,CAISVSSGSYEQYF,TGTGCCATCAGTGTATCCAGCGGGTCCTACGAGCAGTACTTC
NA,15,TRBV3-1/TRBV3-2,NA,TRBJ2-3,CASSLQSGTTDTQYF,TGTGCCAGCAGCCTTCAATCCGGGACTACAGATACGCAGTATTTT
NA,18,TRBV5-6,TRBD1,TRBJ2-7,CASSPTGTGGTRIYEQYF,TGTGCCAGCAGCCCAACCGGGACAGGGGGAACCCGAATCTACGAGCAGTACTTC
NA,15,TRBV5-1,NA,TRBJ2-2,CASSLRQSNTGELFF,TGCGCCAGCAGCCTAAGACAGTCGAACACCGGGGAGCTGTTTTTT
NA,16,TRBV5-5,TRBD1,TRBJ1-5,CASSLGPRQGYQPQHF,TGTGCCAGCAGCTTGGGACCCCGACAGGGATATCAGCCCCAGCATTTT
NA,13,TRBV10-1,NA,TRBJ2-3,CASSESGGNTQYF,TGCGCCAGCAGTGAGTCTGGAGGAAATACGCAGTATTTT